This TCR beta chain was documented in a study of identical twins (dated by TCRdb to about 2016). Study-level background: The study deep-sequenced TCR alpha and beta repertoires from monozygotic twins, unrelated adults of various ages and cord blood to test whether fetal clonotypes persist. To rule out contamination, replicate twin experiments were performed at different times with different library preparation protocols. The paper's findings and limits, for the study overall: The excess sharing between twins in beta out-of-frame sequences was weaker because fewer shared sequences reduced the signal-to-noise ratio. In monozygotic twins, recombination models systematically underestimated out-of-frame TCR alpha sharing, but the models matched the sharing seen between unrelated individuals. Compared with coincidental sharing between unrelated individuals, out-of-frame TCR alpha sequences shared between twins had an excess of sequences with low generation probability. Conclusions relied on cross-sectional statistical analysis, since the same donors could not be followed over many years. Invariant T cells such as MAIT and iNKT could partly confound zero-insertion analyses, though diverse VJ usage argued against this for most clonotypes. Abundant cord blood beta clonotypes carried fewer insertions; young adult naive repertoires showed a weaker similar trend, while memory repertoires showed none.

From the cysteine up to the phenylalanine, the CDR3 has a length of 14 residues. Only CDR3 DNA remains: 42 bases, in frame from the first base. V was cut back by 7 bases and J by 0 bases, leaving a gap of 10 bases between them. This clonotype was seen at least ten times. This receptor's antigen is unknown. No base qualities exist here, and no much larger clone lies one base off it. The library was made by 5' RACE. Sequencing took place on an Illumina HiSeq 2000. Template switching introduced a universal primer binding site; the final cDNA contained a unique molecular identifier, enabling accurate counting of TCR cDNA molecules. Specific primers in the conserved constant-segment region were used to synthesize first-strand cDNA for TCR alpha and beta chains. To control for contamination, every cDNA library was double barcoded, receiving both a SMART-Mk sample barcode and Illumina barcodes. TruSeq adapter sequences, together with Illumina sample barcodes, were added in two successive PCR steps. Sequencing of the TCR alpha and beta cDNA libraries was done on the Illumina HiSeq platform using custom primers. The authors processed their data as follows. Raw reads were processed with MiGEC to extract unique molecular identifiers, and MiXCR was used to determine CDR3 positions. Recombination models were inferred per individual with the repgenHMM and IGoR tools using an EM algorithm. Shared clonotype analysis was performed with the tcR package in R, normalizing sharing by the product of cloneset sizes. Out-of-frame nonproductive sequences were analyzed to study raw recombination free of thymic and clonal selection effects. The public reads were reprocessed in TCRdb via fastp at Q25 and MiXCR, keeping in-frame beta chains. Entries that share a CDR3 protein sequence are merged under the most common genes and DNA. TCRdb, not the original authors, processed these V and J calls. The sample table holds hundreds of thousands of distinct CDR3 sequences, of which around 5.7% were seen once. The ten largest account for about 1.8% of the sample.

All donors were healthy Caucasians. The researchers also sequenced three unrelated adults who were not twins: a male aged 18 to 29, a male aged 50 to 60, and a female aged 50 to 60. Miltenyi CD45RO+ enrichment and human naive T-cell isolation kits were used to isolate memory (CD45RO+) and naive T cells from PBMC. The rearranged chain carries TRBV12-3 or TRBV12-4 and TRBJ1-5; a confident D gene designation cannot be given. The sequence was obtained from a man aged 18 to 30 in good health. Material for sequencing was naive T cells sorted from blood. Sample cell subset or site, as interpreted from the label and publication: cells isolated with a human naive T-cell isolation kit. The sequenced DNA: TGTGCCAGCACCAAACCTGATAGCAATCAGCCCCAGCATTTT. Protein translation: CASTKPDSNQPQHF.